The 4 T cell receptor beta chains reported below all come from one sample, sequenced in a study of technical replicates of blood from a handful of donors. TCRdb's copy holds only in-frame clones and misses some; the assay was immunoSEQ multiplex PCR. The sample lists around 72,000 clones, roughly 93% seen once, with roughly 0.4% in the top ten. The source material was T cells isolated from PBMCs. These receptors were taken from a human donor in good health.

V gene TRBV7-9 combines with J gene TRBJ1-4, with 8 nucleotides matching TRBD1. With 4 bases clipped from V and 3 bases from J, the junction kept 10 bases outside the gene matches. CDR3 length: 17 amino acids. Germline V gene sequence: CDR1 SEHNR, CDR2 FQNEAQ (reference sequence). CDR3 loop: CASSWPGGERANEKLFF. The CDR3, as DNA: TGTGCCAGCAGCTGGCCAGGGGGCGAGAGGGCTAATGAAAAACTGTTTTTT.

The J gene is TRBJ1-5, the V gene TRBV9; 8 bases line up with TRBD1. Germline trimming cut 4 bases from V and 5 bases from J; bases unmatched to any gene: 5. CDR3 length: 14 amino acids. Germline-derived CDR1 and CDR2 are SGDLS and YYNGEE. Here the CDR3 DNA reads TGTGCCAGCAGCACAGGGGGGGAGTATCAGCCCCAGCATTTT. It is translated as CASSTGGEYQPQHF.

This rearrangement joins TRBV6-1 to TRBJ2-3, with 9 bases that match TRBD1. The CDR3 length is 15 residues. Germline lookup yields CDR1 MNHNS and CDR2 SASEGT. Trimming took 6 bases from V and 5 from J; bases not matched to a gene: 9. The CDR3 loop reads CASRTGTGILDTQYF. The CDR3 nucleotides are TGTGCCAGCAGGACCGGGACAGGGATTTTAGATACGCAGTATTTT.

V usage is TRBV10-2 and J usage is TRBJ2-3, with D possibly TRBD1 on 5 matching bases. The germline gives CDR1 WSHSY, CDR2 SAAADI. V was clipped by 8 bases and J by 0 bases, with 9 bases between them. The CDR3 extends over 13 amino acids. Here the CDR3 reads CASLNRSTDTQYF. The CDR3 DNA reads TGCGCCAGCCTAAACAGGAGCACAGATACGCAGTATTTT.